This TCR beta chain was obtained from a study of regulatory T cells in long-lasting Graves disease. Germline V gene sequence: CDR1 SGHRS, CDR2 YFSETQ. V gave up 7 bases and J gave up 6 bases, with 17 bases separating them. This CDR3 region has 13 residues. CDR3 regions were amplified by Arm-PCR using iRepertoire HTBI primers to build TCR beta libraries. TCRdb reanalysed the multiplex PCR reads using MiXCR and keeps one entry per CDR3 protein. In the table there are about 380,000 distinct CDR3 sequences, 15% of which are singletons. The time point is: newly diagnosed GD, antithyroid drugs for less than 3 months. PBMC RNA was the source of the TCR library. At least ten counts were recorded for this clonotype.

The sample in question was peripheral blood mononuclear cells (PBMCs), obtained at new diagnosis, from a patient treated with antithyroid drugs. The gene calls are TRBV5-1 and TRBJ2-7; unclear D gene. This clonotype was obtained from a female donor with Graves disease. For the CDR3, the DNA is TGCGCCAGCGGTTCGCCGACCGCCACCGAGCAGTACTTC. Translation: CASGSPTATEQYF. Filled out from reference TRBV5-1 and TRBJ2-7, the complete variable domain reads KAGVTQTPRYLIKTRGQQVTLSCSPISGHRSVSWYQQTPGQGLQFLFEYFSETQRNKGNFPGRFSGRQFSNSRSEMNVSTLELGDSALYLCASGSPTATEQYFGPGTRLTVT.